The T cell receptor (beta chain) under discussion was sequenced for a study of OX40 agonist ivuxolimab in advanced cancers. Study background: A mean age of approximately 64 years, range 23 to 79, was recorded, and 82.7% were male. Patients with prior anti-PD-1, anti-PD-L1 or anti-CTLA-4 therapy were eligible; about 41% had some.

The V gene's germline CDR1 is LGHNT and CDR2 FRNRAP. This CDR3 comprises 14 residues. V shed 5 bases, J shed 4 bases, and the junction held 5 bases outside the gene matches. A word on this clone: Antigen unknown.

The protocol was immunoSEQ multiplex PCR, while the TCRdb copy is restricted to in-frame clones and leaves out a portion. Here the sample spans 60,000 to 85,000 clones, approximately 92% being singletons. General study results and limits: The study found that CD8+ T cells averaged more expanded clones than CD4+. The authors did not determine the antigen specificity of the expanded peripheral T cells.

This receptor was identified in an adult with an advanced solid tumor such as melanoma, head and neck, liver or kidney cancer. The V gene is TRBV12-5, the J gene TRBJ2-7, with TRBD1 matching 10 bases. The sequencing here drew on CD4+ or CD8+ T cells sorted from blood, taken in a trial of the OX40 agonist ivuxolimab. The CDR3 is CASGLTDRGYEQYF. Written as DNA, the CDR3 is TGTGCTAGTGGTCTAACGGACAGGGGGTACGAGCAGTACTTC.